Described below is a single T cell receptor (beta chain) sequence and its context. The entry originates in a study of cytomegalovirus exposure and HLA in healthy donors. The length of the CDR3 is 15 residues. Germline CDR1 and CDR2: SGHRS and YFSETQ. Trimming removed 0 bases from V and 6 bases from J, with 16 bases in between. Use of 60 Vbeta and 13 Jbeta primers characterized the PCR. Using immunoSEQ multiplex PCR, the repertoire was profiled, and TCRdb retains in-frame clones only, with some absent. The repertoire includes 95,000 to 100,000 clones, 78% of them detected once, and more than 0.6% sits in the top ten.

This chain uses TRBV5-1 with TRBJ2-7; perhaps TRBD2 as D (6 bases). Sequencing was done on a sample of PBMCs. The origin of this receptor is a woman aged 55-69 years in good health and CMV-seronegative. This CDR3 is CASSLDLAPNGEQYF. CDR3 in DNA: TGCGCCAGCAGCTTGGACCTAGCGCCGAACGGCGAGCAGTACTTC.